Listed below are T cell receptor beta chains from one sample, sequenced in a study of control samples from healthy donors and cancer patients. The table came from immunoSEQ multiplex PCR; TCRdb's copy has only in-frame clones and leaves some out. This table has 100,000 to 150,000 clones, 92% appearing once. Sequences were obtained from blood. The receptors originated from a young man in good health. The CDR3 runs from the conserved cysteine through the conserved F or W. Fields, in order: CDR3 protein, CDR3 DNA, V gene, clone size, J gene, D gene. D genes are given only for firm matches. Rows may omit the clone size; those that give it use once, few, many or a size class.

CASSLGTDTQYF,TGTGCCAGCAGCTTAGGGACAGATACGCAGTATTTT,TRBV7-3,-,TRBJ2-3,-
CASSEKFGGGGDTQYF,TGTGCCAGCAGTGAAAAATTTGGCGGGGGAGGAGATACGCAGTATTTT,TRBV6-1,-,TRBJ2-3,TRBD2
CASSTGQGINTIYF,TGTGCCAGCTCAACGGGACAGGGGATAAACACCATATATTTT,TRBV18,-,TRBJ1-3,TRBD1
CASTNSGANVLTF,TGTGCCAGCACTAACTCTGGGGCCAACGTCCTGACTTTC,TRBV6-5,once,TRBJ2-6,-
CASSQQGGFGNTIYF,TGCGCCAGCAGTCAACAGGGGGGGTTTGGAAACACCATATATTTT,TRBV23-1,-,TRBJ1-3,TRBD1
CASSSRTSGGPPNTGELFF,TGTGCCAGCAGCTCTAGGACTAGCGGGGGACCTCCGAACACCGGGGAGCTGTTTTTT,TRBV7-3,-,TRBJ2-2,TRBD2
CASSPDINQPQHF,TGTGCCAGCTCACCGGACATCAATCAGCCCCAGCATTTT,TRBV18,-,TRBJ1-5,-
CASTMDYRVFF,TGTGCCAGCACTATGGACTATCGGGTGTTTTTT,TRBV6-5,-,TRBJ1-4,-
CAWSEGGSNQPQHF,TGTGCCTGGAGTGAGGGGGGCTCCAATCAGCCCCAGCATTTT,TRBV30,-,TRBJ1-5,-
CASSLAGGGGEKLFF,TGTGCCAGCAGCTTAGCTGGAGGGGGCGGTGAAAAACTGTTTTTT,TRBV7-6,-,TRBJ1-4,TRBD1
CASSFRETQYF,TGTGCCAGCAGTTTCAGGGAGACCCAGTACTTC,TRBV12-3/TRBV12-4,-,TRBJ2-5,-
CASTLSSGGGLKDTGELFF,TGCGCCAGCACCCTATCTAGCGGGGGTGGGTTGAAGGACACCGGGGAGCTGTTTTTT,TRBV10-1,-,TRBJ2-2,TRBD2
CASSSAGRETQYF,TGTGCCAGCAGCTCCGCAGGGCGAGAGACCCAGTACTTC,TRBV7-9,once,TRBJ2-5,-
CASSQGGQAYGYTF,TGTGCCAGCAGCCAGGGAGGGCAGGCCTATGGCTACACCTTC,TRBV25-1,once,TRBJ1-2,-